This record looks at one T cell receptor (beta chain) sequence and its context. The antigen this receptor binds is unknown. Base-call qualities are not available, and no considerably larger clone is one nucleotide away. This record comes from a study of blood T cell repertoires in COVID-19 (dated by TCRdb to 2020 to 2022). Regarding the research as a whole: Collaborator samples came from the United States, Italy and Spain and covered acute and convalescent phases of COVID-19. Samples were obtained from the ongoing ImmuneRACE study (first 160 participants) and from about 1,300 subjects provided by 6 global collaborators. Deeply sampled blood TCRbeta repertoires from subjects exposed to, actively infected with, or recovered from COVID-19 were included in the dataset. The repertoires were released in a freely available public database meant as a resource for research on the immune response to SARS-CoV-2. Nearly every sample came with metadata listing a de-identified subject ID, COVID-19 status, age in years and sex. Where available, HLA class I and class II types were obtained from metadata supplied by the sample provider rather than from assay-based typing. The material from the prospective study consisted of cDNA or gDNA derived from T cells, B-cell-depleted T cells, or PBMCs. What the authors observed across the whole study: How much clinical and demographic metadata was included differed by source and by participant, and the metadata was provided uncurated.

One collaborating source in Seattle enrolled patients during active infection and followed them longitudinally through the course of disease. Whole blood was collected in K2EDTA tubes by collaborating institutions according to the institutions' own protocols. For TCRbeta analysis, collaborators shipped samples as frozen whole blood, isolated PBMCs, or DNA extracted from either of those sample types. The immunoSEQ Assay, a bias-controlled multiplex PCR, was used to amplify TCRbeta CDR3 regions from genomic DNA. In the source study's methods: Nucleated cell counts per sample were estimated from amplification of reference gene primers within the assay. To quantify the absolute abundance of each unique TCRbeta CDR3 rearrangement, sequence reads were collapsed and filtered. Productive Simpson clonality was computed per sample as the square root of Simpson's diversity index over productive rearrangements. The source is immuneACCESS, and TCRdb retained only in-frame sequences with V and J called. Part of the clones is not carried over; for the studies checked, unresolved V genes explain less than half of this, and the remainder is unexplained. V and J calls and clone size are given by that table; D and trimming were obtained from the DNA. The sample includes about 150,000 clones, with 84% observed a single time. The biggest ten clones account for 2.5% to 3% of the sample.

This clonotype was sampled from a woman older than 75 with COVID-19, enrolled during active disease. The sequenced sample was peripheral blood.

In nucleotide form, the sequence is TGTGCCATCAGTGGACAGGGGGAAGGTCAGCCCCAGCATTTT. It specifies CAISGQGEGQPQHF. The V gene is TRBV10-3 and the J gene is TRBJ1-5, with TRBD1 matching 9 junction bases. The CDR3, from cysteine to phenylalanine, totals 14 residues. CDR3 DNA is the only sequence kept; it has 42 bases, read in frame from the first base. V lost 4 bases and J lost 6 bases, and the count of bases not matched to a germline gene is 4. CDR1 ENHRY and CDR2 SYGVKD are derived from the germline V gene.